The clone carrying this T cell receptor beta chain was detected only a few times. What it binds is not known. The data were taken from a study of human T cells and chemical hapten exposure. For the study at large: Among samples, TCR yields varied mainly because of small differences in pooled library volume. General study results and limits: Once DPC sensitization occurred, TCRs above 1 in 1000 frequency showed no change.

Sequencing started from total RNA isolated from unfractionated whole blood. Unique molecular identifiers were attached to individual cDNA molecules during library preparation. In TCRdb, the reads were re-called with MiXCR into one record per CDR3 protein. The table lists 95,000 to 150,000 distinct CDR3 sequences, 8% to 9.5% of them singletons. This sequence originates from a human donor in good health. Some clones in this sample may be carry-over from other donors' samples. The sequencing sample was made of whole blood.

The CDR3 sequence is CSVVLGGRKFQYF. The DNA for the CDR3 is TGCAGCGTTGTGTTAGGGGGGCGCAAGTTTCAGTACTTC. The chain is built from TRBV29-1 and TRBJ2-4; the D call may be TRBD1 or TRBD2 (6 bases each). CDR3 length: 13 residues. The germline V and J ends were trimmed by 4 bases and 11 bases, with 18 bases remaining between them. Germline CDR1 and CDR2: SQVTM and ANQGSEA. The variable domain in full, completed from reference TRBV29-1 and TRBJ2-4, reads SAVISQKPSRDICQRGTSLTIQCQVDSQVTMMFWYRQQPGQSLTLIATANQGSEATYESGFVIDKFPISRPNLTFSTLTVSNMSPEDSSIYLCSVVLGGRKFQYFGAGTRLSVL.